These 8 T cell receptor beta chains share one sample of origin, sequenced in a study of blood T cell repertoires in COVID-19. Some clones are missing from TCRdb's copy, which holds only in-frame ones; the method was immunoSEQ multiplex PCR. This sample carries 270,000 or so clones, roughly 84% of them seen once, and the ten largest clones take less than 4%. Sequenced sample: peripheral blood. The receptors were gathered from a woman aged 18 to 35 with acute or convalescent COVID-19.

Only one count was recorded for this clone. J is TRBJ2-7 and V is TRBV20-1; 8 bases fit TRBD2. CDR1 and CDR2 from the germline V gene are DFQATT and SNEGSKA (reference sequence). This CDR3 contains 11 residues. The DNA for the CDR3 is TGCTCTCCAGCGGGAGCGAATGAGCAGTACTTC. It translates to CSPAGANEQYF.

The rearrangement joins TRBV7-9 to TRBJ2-7; the match to TRBD2 covers 8 bases. The CDR3 spans 16 residues. J gave up 6 bases and V 5 bases, and 15 bases lay outside the gene matches. Germline assignment: CDR1 SEHNR and CDR2 FQNEAQ (reference sequence). Written as DNA, the CDR3 is TGTGCCAGCAGCCACTCAACGGGACTAGGTAGTCTCGAGCAGTACTTC. Its translation is CASSHSTGLGSLEQYF. Full variable domain (rest looked up from reference TRBV7-9 and TRBJ2-7): DTGVSQNPRHKITKRGQNVTFRCDPISEHNRLYWYRQTLGQGPEFLTYFQNEAQLEKSRLLSDRFSAERPKGSFSTLEIQRTEQGDSAMYLCASSHSTGLGSLEQYFGPGTRLTVT.

This clone occurred once. V gene TRBV3-1 (or the pseudogene TRBV3-2) combines with J gene TRBJ2-1; tentatively, D is TRBD2 (5 bases). This CDR3 has 17 residues. V lost 4 bases to trimming and J lost 0 bases, with 16 bases between them. Looked up from germline, CDR1 is LGHDT and CDR2 is YNNKEL (reference sequence). In DNA form, the CDR3 reads TGTGCCAGCAGCCCGCCTGGGTGGGAGAGCTCCTACAATGAGCAGTTCTTC. It codes for CASSPPGWESSYNEQFF.

The chain joins TRBV7-8 to TRBJ1-2; D call uncertain. CDR1 and CDR2 (germline): SGHVS, FQNEAQ. The V gene lost 2 bases and the J gene lost 2 bases, with 9 bases spanning the gap. This CDR3 region has 14 residues. The CDR3 bases are TGTGCCAGCAGCTTATGGGCGAGCAACTATGGCTACACCTTC. This sequence encodes CASSLWASNYGYTF.

In DNA, the CDR3 is TGTGCCAGCAGCCAAGATGGCACAGGGTCGATTCACAATGAGCAGTTCTTC. Its protein product is CASSQDGTGSIHNEQFF. This rearrangement joins TRBV4-2 to TRBJ2-1; the D gene is possibly TRBD1 (6 bases). Trimming took off 0 bases at V and 5 bases at J, with 17 bases between the two ends. The CDR3 covers 17 residues. Germline V gene sequence: CDR1 LGHNA, CDR2 YNFKEQ.

The rearrangement joins TRBV30 to TRBJ1-5; 9 bases are a match to TRBD1. CDR3 length: 14 amino acids. Per the germline V gene, CDR1 is GTSNPN and CDR2 is SVGIG (reference sequence). Trimming took 0 bases from V and 7 from J; bases not matched to a gene: 4. The DNA of the CDR3 is TGTGCCTGGAGTGTAACAGGGGGCGGGCAGCCCCAGCATTTT. Translation: CAWSVTGGGQPQHF.

The chain uses TRBV7-2 and TRBJ2-7; 10 bases are shared with TRBD2. V lost 4 bases to trimming and J lost 3 bases; unmatched junction nucleotides: 6. Per germline, CDR1 SGHTA and CDR2 FQGNSA. This CDR3 comprises 15 residues. The CDR3 loop is CASSSEAGGGYEQYF. The CDR3 coding sequence is TGTGCCAGCAGCTCCGAAGCGGGAGGGGGCTACGAGCAGTACTTC.

This chain connects TRBV28 to TRBJ2-5, with TRBD1 matching 9 bases. This CDR3 contains 14 residues. With V trimmed by 6 bases and J by 5 bases, 7 bases remained unmatched. CDR1 MDHEN and CDR2 SYDVKM come from the germline V gene. CDR3 protein: CASSLTGGSETQYF. The DNA of the CDR3 is TGTGCCAGCAGCCTTACAGGGGGCTCGGAGACCCAGTACTTC.